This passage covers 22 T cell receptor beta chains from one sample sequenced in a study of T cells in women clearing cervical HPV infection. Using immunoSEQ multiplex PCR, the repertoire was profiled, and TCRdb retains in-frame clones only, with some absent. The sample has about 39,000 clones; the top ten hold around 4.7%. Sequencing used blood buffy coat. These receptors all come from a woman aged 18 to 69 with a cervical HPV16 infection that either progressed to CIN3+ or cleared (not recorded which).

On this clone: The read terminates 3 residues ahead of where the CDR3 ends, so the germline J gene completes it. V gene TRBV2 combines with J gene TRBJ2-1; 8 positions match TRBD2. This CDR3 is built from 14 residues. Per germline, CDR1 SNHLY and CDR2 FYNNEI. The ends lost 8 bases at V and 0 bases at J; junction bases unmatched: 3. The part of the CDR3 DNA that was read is TGTGCCAGCCGGGGGGGGGTCTCCTACAATGAG. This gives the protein CASRGGVSYNE. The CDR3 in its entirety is CASRGGVSYNEQFF. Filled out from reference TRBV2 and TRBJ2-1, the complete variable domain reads EPEVTQTPSHQVTQMGQEVILRCVPISNHLYFYWYRQILGQKVEFLVSFYNNEISEKSEIFDDQFSVERPDGSNFTLKIRSTKLEDSAMYFCASRGGVSYNEQFFGPGTRLTVL.

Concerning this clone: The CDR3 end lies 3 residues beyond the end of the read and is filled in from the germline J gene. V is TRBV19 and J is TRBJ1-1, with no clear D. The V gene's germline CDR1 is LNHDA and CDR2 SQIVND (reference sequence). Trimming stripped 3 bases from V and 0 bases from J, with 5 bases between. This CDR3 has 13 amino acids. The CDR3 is CASSIAVNTEAFF. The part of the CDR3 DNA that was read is TGTGCCAGTAGTATTGCAGTGAACACTGAA.

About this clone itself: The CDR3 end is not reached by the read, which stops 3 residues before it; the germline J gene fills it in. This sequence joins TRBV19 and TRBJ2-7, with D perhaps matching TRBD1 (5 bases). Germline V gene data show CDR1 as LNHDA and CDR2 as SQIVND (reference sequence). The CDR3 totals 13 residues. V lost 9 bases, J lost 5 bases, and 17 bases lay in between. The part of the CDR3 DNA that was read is TGTGCCAGCAGACAGAGTTCGGTAGACGAG. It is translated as CASRQSSVDE. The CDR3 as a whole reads CASRQSSVDEQYF. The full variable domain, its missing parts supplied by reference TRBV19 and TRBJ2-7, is DGGITQSPKYLFRKEGQNVTLSCEQNLNHDAMYWYRQDPGQGLRLIYYSQIVNDFQKGDIAEGYSVSREKKESFPLTVTSAQKNPTAFYLCASRQSSVDEQYFGPGTRLTVT.

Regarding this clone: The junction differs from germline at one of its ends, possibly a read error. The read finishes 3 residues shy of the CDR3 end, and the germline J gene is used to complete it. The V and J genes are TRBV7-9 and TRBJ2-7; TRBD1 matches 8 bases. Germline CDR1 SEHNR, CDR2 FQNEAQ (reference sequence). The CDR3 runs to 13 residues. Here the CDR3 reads CSSSLDRAYEQYF. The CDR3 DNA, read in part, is TGTTCCAGCAGCTTGGACAGGGCCTACGAG.

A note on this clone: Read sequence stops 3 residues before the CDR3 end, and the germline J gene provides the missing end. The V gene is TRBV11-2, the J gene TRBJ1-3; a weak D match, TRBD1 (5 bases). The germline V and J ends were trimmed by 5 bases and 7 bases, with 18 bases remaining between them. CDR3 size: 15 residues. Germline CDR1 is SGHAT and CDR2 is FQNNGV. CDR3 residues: CASSPPVWGPNTIYF. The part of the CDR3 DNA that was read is TGTGCCAGCAGCCCCCCGGTTTGGGGCCCGAACACC.

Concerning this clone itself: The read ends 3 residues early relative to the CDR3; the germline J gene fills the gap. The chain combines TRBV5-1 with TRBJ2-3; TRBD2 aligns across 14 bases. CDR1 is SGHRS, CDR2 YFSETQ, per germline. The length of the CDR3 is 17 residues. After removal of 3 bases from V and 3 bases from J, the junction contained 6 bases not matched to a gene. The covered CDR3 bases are TGCGCCAGCAGCTCCAGACTAGCGGGGGGGCAAACAGATACG. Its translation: CASSSRLAGGQTDT. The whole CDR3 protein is CASSSRLAGGQTDTQYF.

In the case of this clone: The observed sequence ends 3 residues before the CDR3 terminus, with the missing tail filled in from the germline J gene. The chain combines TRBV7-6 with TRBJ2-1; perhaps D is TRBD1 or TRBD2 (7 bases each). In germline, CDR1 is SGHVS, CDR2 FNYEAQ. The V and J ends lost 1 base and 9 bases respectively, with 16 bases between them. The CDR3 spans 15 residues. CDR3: CASSLGEGAPSEQFF. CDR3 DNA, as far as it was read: TGTGCCAGCAGCTTAGGGGAGGGGGCGCCTAGTGAG.

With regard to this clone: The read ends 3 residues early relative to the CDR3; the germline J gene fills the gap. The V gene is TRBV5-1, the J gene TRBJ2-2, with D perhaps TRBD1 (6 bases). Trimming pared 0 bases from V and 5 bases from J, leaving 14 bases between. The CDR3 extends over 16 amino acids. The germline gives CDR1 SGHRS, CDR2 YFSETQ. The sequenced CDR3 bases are TGCGCCAGCAGCTTGGCCGGACAGCTACAAACCGGGGAG. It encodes CASSLAGQLQTGE. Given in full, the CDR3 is CASSLAGQLQTGELFF.

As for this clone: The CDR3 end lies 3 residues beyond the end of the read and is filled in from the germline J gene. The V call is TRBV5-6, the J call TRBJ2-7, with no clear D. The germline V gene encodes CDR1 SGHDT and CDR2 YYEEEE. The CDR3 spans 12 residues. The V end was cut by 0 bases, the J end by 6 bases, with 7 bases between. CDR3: CASSLDNSEQYF. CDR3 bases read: TGTGCCAGCAGCTTGGATAACAGCGAG.

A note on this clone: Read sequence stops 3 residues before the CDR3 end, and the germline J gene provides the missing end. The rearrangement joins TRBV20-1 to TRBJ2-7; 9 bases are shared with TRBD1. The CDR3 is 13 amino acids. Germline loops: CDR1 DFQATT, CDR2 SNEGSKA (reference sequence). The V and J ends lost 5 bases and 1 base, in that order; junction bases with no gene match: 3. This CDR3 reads CSAGTGRSYEQYF. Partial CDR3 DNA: TGCAGTGCTGGGACAGGGAGGTCCTACGAG.

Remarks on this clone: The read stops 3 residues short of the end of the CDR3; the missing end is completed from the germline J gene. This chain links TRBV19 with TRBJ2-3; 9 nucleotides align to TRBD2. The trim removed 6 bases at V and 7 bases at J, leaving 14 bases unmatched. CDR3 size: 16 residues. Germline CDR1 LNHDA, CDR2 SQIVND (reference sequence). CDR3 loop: CASRGSSGVGVYTQYF. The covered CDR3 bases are TGTGCCAGTAGGGGGTCTAGCGGGGTAGGGGTTTATACG.

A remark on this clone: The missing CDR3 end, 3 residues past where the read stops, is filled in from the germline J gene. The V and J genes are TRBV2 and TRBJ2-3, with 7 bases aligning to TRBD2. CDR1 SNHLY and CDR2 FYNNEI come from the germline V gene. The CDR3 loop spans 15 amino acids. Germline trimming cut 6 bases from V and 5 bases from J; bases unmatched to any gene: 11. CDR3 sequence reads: CASRESGVAKDTQYF. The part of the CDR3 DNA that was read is TGTGCCAGCAGGGAAAGCGGGGTCGCGAAAGATACG.

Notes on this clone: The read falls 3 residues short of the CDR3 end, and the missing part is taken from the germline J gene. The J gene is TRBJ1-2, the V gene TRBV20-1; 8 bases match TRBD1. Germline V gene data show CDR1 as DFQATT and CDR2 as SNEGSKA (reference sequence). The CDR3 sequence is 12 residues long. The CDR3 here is CSARTGGRGYTF. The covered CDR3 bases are TGCAGTGCTAGAACAGGGGGGAGAGGC.

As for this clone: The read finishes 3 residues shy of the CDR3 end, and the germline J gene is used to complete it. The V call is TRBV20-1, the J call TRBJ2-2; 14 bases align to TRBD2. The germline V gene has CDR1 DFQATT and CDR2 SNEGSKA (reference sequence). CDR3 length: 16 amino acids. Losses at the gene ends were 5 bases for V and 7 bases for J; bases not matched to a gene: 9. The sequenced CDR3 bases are TGCAGTGCTCCAAGGACTAGCGGGGGGAGGATCGGGGAG. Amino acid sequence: CSAPRTSGGRIGE. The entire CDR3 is CSAPRTSGGRIGELFF.

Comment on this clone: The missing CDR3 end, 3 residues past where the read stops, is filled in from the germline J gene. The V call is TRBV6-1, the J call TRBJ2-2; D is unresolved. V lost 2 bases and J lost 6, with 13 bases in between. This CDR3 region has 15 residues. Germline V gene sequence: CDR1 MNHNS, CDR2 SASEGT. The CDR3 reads CASSELARSAGELFF. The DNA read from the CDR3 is TGTGCCAGCAGTGAACTTGCGCGATCGGCCGGGGAG.

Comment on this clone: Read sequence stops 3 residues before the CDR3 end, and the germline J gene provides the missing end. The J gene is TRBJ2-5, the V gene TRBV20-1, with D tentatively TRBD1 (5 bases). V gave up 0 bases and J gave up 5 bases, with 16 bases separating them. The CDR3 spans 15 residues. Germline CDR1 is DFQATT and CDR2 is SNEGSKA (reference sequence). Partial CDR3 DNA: TGCAGTGCTAGAGATCTACGCGGCAGGGTTGAGACC. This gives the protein CSARDLRGRVET. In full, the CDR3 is CSARDLRGRVETQYF.

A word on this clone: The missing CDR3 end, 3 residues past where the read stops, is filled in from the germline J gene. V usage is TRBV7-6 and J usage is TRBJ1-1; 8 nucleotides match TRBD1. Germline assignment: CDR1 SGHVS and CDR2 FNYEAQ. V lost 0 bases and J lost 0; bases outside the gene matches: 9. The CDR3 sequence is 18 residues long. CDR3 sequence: CASSLAPGTGDMNTEAFF. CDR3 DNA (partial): TGTGCCAGCAGCTTAGCCCCCGGGACAGGCGACATGAACACTGAA.

This CDR3 reads CASSPSNTEAFF. CDR3 DNA (partial): TGCGCCAGCAGTCCGTCGAACACTGAA. The genes are TRBV10-1 and TRBJ1-1; D remains ambiguous. The missing CDR3 end, 3 residues past where the read stops, is filled in from the germline J gene. The germline CDR1 and CDR2 sequences are WNHNN and SYGVQD (reference sequence). V was clipped by 5 bases and J by 1 base, with 5 bases between them. The CDR3 is 12 amino acids.

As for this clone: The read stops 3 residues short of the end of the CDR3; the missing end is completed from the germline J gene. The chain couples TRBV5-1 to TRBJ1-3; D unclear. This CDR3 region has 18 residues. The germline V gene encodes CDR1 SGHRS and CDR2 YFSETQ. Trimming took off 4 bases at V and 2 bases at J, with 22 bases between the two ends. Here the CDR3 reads CASSAGTSAPRAGNTIYF. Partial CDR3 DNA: TGCGCCAGCAGCGCTGGTACGTCTGCGCCAAGGGCTGGAAACACC.

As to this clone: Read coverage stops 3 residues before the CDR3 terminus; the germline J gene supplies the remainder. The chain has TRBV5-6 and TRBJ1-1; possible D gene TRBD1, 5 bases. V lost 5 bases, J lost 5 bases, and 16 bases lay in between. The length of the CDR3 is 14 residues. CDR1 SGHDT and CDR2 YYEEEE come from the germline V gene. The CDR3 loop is CASRTEGWRTEAFF. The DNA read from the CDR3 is TGTGCCAGCAGGACGGAGGGGTGGAGGACTGAA. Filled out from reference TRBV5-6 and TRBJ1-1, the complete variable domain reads DAGVTQSPTHLIKTRGQQVTLRCSPKSGHDTVSWYQQALGQGPQFIFQYYEEEERQRGNFPDRFSGHQFPNYSSELNVNALLLGDSALYLCASRTEGWRTEAFFGQGTRLTVV.

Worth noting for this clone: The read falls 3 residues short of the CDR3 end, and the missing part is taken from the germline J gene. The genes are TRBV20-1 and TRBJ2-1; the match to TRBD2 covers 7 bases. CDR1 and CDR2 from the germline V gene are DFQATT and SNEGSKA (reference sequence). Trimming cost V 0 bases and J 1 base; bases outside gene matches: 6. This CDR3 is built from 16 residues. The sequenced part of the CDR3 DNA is TGCAGTGCTAGAGATGAAGGCGGGGGTTCCTACAATGAG. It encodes CSARDEGGGSYNE. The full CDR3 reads CSARDEGGGSYNEQFF.

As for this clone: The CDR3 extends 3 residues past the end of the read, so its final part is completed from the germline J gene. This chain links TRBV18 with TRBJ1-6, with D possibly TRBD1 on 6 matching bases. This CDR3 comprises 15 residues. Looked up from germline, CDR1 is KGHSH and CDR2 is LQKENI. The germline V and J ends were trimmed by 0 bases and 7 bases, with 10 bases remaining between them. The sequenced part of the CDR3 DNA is TGTGCCAGCTCACCACCGGCAGGGGAAAATTCACCC. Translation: CASSPPAGENSP. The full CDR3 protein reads CASSPPAGENSPLHF.